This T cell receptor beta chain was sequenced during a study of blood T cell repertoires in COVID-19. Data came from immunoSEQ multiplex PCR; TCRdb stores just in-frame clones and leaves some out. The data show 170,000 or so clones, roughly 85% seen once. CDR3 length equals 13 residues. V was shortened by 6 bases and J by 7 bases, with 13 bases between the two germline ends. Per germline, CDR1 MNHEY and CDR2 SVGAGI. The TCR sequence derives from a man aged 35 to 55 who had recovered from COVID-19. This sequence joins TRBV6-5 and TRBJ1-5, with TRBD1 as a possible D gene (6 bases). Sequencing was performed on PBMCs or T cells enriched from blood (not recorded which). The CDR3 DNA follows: TGTGCCAGCAGACCCGGACAGTCCCAGCCCCAGCATTTT. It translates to CASRPGQSQPQHF.